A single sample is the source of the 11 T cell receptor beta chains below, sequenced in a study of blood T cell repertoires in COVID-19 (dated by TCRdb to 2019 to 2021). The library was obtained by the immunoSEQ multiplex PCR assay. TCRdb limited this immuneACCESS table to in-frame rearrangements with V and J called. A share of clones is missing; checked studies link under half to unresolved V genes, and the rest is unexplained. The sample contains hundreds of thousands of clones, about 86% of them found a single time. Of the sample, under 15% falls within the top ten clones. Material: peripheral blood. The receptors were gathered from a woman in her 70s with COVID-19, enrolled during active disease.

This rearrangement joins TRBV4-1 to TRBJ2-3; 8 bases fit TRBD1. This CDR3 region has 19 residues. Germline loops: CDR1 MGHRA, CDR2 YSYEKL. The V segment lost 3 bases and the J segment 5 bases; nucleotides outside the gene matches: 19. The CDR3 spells CASSQTDRGEVSGRDTQYF. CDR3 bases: TGCGCCAGCAGCCAGACCGACAGGGGAGAGGTTAGCGGCAGAGATACGCAGTATTTT.

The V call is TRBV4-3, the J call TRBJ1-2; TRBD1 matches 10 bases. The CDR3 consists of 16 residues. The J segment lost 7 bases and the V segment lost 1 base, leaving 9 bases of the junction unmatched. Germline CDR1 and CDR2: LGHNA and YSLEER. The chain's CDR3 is CASSQGQGASVGGYTF. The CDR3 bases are TGCGCCAGCAGCCAAGGACAGGGGGCTTCTGTCGGTGGCTACACCTTC.

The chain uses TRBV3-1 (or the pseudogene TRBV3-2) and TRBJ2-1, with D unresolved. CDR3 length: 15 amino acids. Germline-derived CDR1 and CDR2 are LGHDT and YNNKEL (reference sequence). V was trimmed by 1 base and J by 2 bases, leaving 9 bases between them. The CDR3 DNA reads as TGTGCCAGCAGCCAAGGGCCTTCCACCTACAATGAGCAGTTCTTC. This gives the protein CASSQGPSTYNEQFF.

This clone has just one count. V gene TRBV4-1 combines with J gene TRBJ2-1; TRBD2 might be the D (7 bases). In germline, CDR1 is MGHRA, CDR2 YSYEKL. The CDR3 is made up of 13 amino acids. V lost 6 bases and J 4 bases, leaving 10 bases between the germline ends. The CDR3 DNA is TGCGCCAGCAGTGAGGGGGGGTACAATGAGCAGTTCTTC. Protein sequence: CASSEGGYNEQFF.

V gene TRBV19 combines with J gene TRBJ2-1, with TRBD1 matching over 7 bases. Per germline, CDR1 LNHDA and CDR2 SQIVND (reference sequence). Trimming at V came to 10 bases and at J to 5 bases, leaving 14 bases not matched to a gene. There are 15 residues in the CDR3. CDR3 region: CATTPGTEPNNEQFF. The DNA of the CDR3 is TGTGCCACCACCCCGGGGACAGAGCCTAACAATGAGCAGTTCTTC.

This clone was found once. CDR3 loop: CASSKAARDRGRPSGANVLTF. The CDR3 nucleotides read TGTGCCAGCAGCAAAGCTGCTCGGGACAGGGGGCGACCCTCTGGGGCCAACGTCCTGACTTTC. The V call is TRBV21-1, the J call TRBJ2-6; the table's D call, TRBD1, was not checked against the DNA. TRBV21-1 is noted as a pseudogene. There are 21 residues in the CDR3.

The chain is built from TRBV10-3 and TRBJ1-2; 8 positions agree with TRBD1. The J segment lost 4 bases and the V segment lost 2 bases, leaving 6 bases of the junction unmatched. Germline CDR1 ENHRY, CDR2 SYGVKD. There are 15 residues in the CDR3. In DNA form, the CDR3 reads TGTGCCATCAGTGAGGCCACCGGGACAGGCTATGGCTACACCTTC. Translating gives CAISEATGTGYGYTF.

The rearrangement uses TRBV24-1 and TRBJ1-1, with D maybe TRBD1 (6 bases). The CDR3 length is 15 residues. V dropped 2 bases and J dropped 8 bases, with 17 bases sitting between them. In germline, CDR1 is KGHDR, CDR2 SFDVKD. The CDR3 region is CATSDWGHELREAFF. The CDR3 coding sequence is TGTGCCACCAGTGATTGGGGACACGAACTTAGAGAAGCTTTCTTT.

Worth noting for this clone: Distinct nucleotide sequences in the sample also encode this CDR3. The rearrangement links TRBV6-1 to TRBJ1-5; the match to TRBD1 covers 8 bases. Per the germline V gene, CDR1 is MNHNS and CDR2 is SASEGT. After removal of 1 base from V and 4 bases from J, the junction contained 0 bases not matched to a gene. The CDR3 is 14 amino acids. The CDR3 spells CASSEGQGNQPQHF. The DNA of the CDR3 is TGTGCCAGCAGTGAAGGACAGGGGAATCAGCCCCAGCATTTT.

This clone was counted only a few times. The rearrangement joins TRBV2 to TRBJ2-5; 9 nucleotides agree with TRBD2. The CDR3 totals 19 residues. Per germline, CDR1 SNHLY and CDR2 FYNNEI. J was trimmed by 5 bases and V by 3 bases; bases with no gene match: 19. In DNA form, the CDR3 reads TGTGCCAGCAGTGAGACGGTTGGACTAGCGATGGGGTACGGGGAGACCCAGTACTTC. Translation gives CASSETVGLAMGYGETQYF. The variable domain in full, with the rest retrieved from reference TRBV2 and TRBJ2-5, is EPEVTQTPSHQVTQMGQEVILRCVPISNHLYFYWYRQILGQKVEFLVSFYNNEISEKSEIFDDQFSVERPDGSNFTLKIRSTKLEDSAMYFCASSETVGLAMGYGETQYFGPGTRLLVL.

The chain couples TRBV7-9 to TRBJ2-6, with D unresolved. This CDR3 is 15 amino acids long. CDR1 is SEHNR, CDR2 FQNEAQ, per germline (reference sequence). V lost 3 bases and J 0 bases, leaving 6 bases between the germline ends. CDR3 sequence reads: CASSFPISGANVLTF. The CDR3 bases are TGTGCCAGCAGCTTCCCAATCTCTGGGGCCAACGTCCTGACTTTC. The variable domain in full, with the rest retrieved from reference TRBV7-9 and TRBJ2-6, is DTGVSQNPRHKITKRGQNVTFRCDPISEHNRLYWYRQTLGQGPEFLTYFQNEAQLEKSRLLSDRFSAERPKGSFSTLEIQRTEQGDSAMYLCASSFPISGANVLTFGAGSRLTVL.